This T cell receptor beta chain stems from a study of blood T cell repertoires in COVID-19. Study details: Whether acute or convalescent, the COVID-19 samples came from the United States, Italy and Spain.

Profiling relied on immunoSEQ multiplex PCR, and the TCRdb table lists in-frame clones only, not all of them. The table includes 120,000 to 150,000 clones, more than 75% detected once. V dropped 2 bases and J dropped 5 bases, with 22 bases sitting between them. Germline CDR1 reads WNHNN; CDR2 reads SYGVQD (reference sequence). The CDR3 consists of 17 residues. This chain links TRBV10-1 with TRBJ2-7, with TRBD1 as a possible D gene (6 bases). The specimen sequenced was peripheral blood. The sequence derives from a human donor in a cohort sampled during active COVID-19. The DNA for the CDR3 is TGCGCCAGCAGTGAGGGGGGCAGGGGCGACTGTCTAGACGAGCAGTACTTC. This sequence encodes CASSEGGRGDCLDEQYF.